Sequencing of this T cell receptor beta chain was carried out in a study of metastatic and nonmetastatic thyroid tumors. Study-wide context: Where malignant and benign thyroid patients were concerned, repertoires were compared across blood and tumor or nodule tissue. Study results and limitations: Relative to benign nodules, malignant thyroid tumors were reportedly characterized by significantly elevated TCR beta diversity in blood and tumor.

The CDR3 is 15 residues long. The ends were cut back, 3 bases at V and 2 bases at J, with 14 bases in the middle. Per the germline V gene, CDR1 is MNHEY and CDR2 is SMNVEV (reference sequence). Notes on this clone: The antigen is not known.

In the original analysis: A distant-metastasis classifier for papillary thyroid cancer was built using CDR3 differences across clinicopathological groups. Through MiXCR, TCRdb re-clonotyped the PCR reads. TCRdb, not the original authors, processed these V and J calls. The table records over 20,000 clones, roughly 28% of them present only once. Not a single patient had been given any form of treatment at any point before undergoing thyroid surgery. The gene calls are TRBV27 and TRBJ2-7, with D perhaps matching TRBD2 (6 bases). The clonotype comes from a male donor with papillary thyroid cancer or a benign thyroid nodule (not recorded which). Some clones in this sample may be carry-over from other donors' samples. The material sequenced was tumor tissue. CDR3 in amino acids: CASSLFSGLAYEQYF. The CDR3 DNA reads as TGTGCCAGCAGTTTGTTCTCGGGACTCGCCTACGAGCAGTACTTC.